The clone carrying this TCR beta chain was recorded once. V was cut by 5 bases and J by 4 bases, with 15 bases left in between. The CDR3 loop spans 15 amino acids. CDR1 and CDR2 from the germline V gene are SEHNR and FQNEAQ (reference sequence). Cohorts were assigned according to the clinical history that participants reported. These data belong to a study of blood T cell repertoires in COVID-19. In the study overall: Donors in the United States, Italy and Spain gave samples during acute or convalescent COVID-19.

Repertoires were generated with immunoSEQ multiplex PCR, while TCRdb's copy carries only in-frame clones and drops some. The sample includes a few hundred thousand clones, approximately 83% seen only once; the top ten take about 1.9%. The chain carries TRBV7-9 and TRBJ1-5; unclear D gene. This sequence originates from a woman aged 50 to 60 who had recovered from COVID-19. Specimen: PBMCs or T cells enriched from blood (not recorded which). CDR3 loop: CASSQAAGENQPQHF. CDR3 coding DNA: TGTGCCAGCAGCCAAGCGGCAGGAGAGAATCAGCCCCAGCATTTT.